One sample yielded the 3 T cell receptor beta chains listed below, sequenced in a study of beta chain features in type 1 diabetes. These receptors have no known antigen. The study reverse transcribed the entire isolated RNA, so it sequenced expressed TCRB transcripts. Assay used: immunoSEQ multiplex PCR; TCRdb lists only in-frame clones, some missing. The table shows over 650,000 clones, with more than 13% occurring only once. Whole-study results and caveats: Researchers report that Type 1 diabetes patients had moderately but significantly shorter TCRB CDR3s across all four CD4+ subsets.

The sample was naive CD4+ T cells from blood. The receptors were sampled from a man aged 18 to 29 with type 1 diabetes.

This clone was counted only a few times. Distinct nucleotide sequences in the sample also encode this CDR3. CDR3 residues: CAWSVSGGYGYTF. CDR3 in DNA: TGTGCCTGGAGTGTATCTGGGGGTTATGGCTACACCTTC. The genes are TRBV30 and TRBJ1-2; D is perhaps TRBD1 (5 bases). Germline-derived CDR1 and CDR2 are GTSNPN and SVGIG (reference sequence). V gave up 0 bases and J gave up 5 bases, with 10 bases separating them. The CDR3 covers 13 residues. The full variable domain, with the rest looked up from reference TRBV30 and TRBJ1-2, is SQTIHQWPATLVQPVGSPLSLECTVEGTSNPNLYWYRQAAGRGLQLLFYSVGIGQISSEVPQNLSASRPQDRQFILSSKKLLLSDSGFYLCAWSVSGGYGYTFGSGTRLTVV.

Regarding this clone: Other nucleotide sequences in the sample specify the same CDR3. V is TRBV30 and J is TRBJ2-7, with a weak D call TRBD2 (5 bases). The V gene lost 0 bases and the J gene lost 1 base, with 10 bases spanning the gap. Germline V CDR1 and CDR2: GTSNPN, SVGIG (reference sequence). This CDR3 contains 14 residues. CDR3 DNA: TGTGCCTGGAGTGTAAGCGGCGGTTCCTACGAGCAGTACTTC. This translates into CAWSVSGGSYEQYF. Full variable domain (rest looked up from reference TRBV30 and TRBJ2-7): SQTIHQWPATLVQPVGSPLSLECTVEGTSNPNLYWYRQAAGRGLQLLFYSVGIGQISSEVPQNLSASRPQDRQFILSSKKLLLSDSGFYLCAWSVSGGSYEQYFGPGTRLTVT.

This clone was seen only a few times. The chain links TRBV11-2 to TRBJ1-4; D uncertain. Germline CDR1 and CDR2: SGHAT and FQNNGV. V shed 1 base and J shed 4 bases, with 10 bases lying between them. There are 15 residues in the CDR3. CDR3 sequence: CASSLGLSGNEKLFF. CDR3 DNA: TGTGCCAGCAGCTTAGGCCTCTCGGGTAATGAAAAACTGTTTTTT.